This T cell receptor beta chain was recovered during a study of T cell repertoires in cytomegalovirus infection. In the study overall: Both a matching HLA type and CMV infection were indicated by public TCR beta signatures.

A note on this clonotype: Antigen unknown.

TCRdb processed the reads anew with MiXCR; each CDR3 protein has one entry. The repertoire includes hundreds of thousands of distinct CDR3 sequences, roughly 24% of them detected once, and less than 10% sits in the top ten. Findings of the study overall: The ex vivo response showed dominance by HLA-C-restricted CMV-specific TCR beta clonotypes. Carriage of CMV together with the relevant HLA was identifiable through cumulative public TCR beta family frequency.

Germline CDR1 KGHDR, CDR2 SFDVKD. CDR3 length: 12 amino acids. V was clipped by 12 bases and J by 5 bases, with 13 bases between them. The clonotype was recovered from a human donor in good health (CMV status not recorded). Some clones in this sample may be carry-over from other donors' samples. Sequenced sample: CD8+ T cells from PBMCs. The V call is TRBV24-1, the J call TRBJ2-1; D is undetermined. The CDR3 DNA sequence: TGTGCCGTCGCGGCGGATAACAATGAGCAGTTCTTC. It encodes CAVAADNNEQFF.